A single sample gave rise to the 22 T cell receptor beta chains below, sequenced in a study of CD8+ T cells in alopecia areata. After isolation, RNA underwent reverse transcription to generate cDNA as the sequencing template. Profiled with immunoSEQ multiplex PCR; TCRdb holds only in-frame clones, not every one. The profile covers around 270,000 clones, with roughly 64% appearing a single time and more than 1.5% taken by the ten largest. Treatment: oral pan-JAK inhibitor, 5-10 mg twice daily. The input for sequencing was CD4+ T cells sorted from blood, taken at week 24, from a patient treated with tofacitinib. All receptors derive from a human donor with alopecia areata.

In this sample, this clone turned up a few times. Other DNA sequences in the sample encode the same CDR3. The chain employs TRBV28 and TRBJ1-6; D remains unclear. The CDR3 spans 13 residues. Germline V gene lookup returns CDR1 MDHEN and CDR2 SYDVKM. The germline V and J ends were trimmed by 8 bases and 0 bases, with 5 bases remaining between them. CDR3: CASLRSYNSPLHF. As DNA, the CDR3 is TGTGCCAGCTTGCGCTCCTATAATTCACCCCTCCACTTT.

This clone was detected only once. The chain uses TRBV4-1 and TRBJ1-5, with D perhaps TRBD1 (5 bases). The CDR3 is 15 amino acids. The V end was cut by 0 bases, the J end by 6 bases, with 12 bases between. Germline CDR1 and CDR2: MGHRA and YSYEKL. CDR3 nucleotides: TGCGCCAGCAGCCAAGAATCGAGTCAGGGTCAGCCCCAGCATTTT. Protein product: CASSQESSQGQPQHF.

This clone was picked up one time. The gene calls are TRBV30 and TRBJ1-3; TRBD1 might be the D (5 bases). CDR3 length equals 16 residues. Trimming removed 3 bases from V and 2 bases from J, with 17 bases in between. CDR1 GTSNPN and CDR2 SVGIG come from the germline V gene (reference sequence). CDR3 loop: CAWSPGGFTPGNTIYF. The CDR3 DNA follows: TGTGCCTGGAGCCCCGGGGGTTTTACGCCTGGAAACACCATATATTTT.

The rearrangement links TRBV5-4 to TRBJ2-6, with 9 bases aligning to TRBD1. The germline gives CDR1 SGHNT, CDR2 YYREEE (reference sequence). The V gene end was trimmed by 1 base and the J gene end by 0 bases; junction bases not matched to a gene: 5. CDR3 length: 18 amino acids. CDR3 in DNA: TGTGCCAGCAGCTTGATTGGACAGGGGACCTCTGGGGCCAACGTCCTGACTTTC. This codes for CASSLIGQGTSGANVLTF.

Details on this clone: In the same sample, other DNA sequences code for this CDR3. V gene TRBV5-1 combines with J gene TRBJ1-2; no definite D call. The CDR3 sequence is 13 residues long. Germline values: CDR1 SGHRS, CDR2 YFSETQ. Trimming shortened V by 3 bases and J by 2 bases, and 8 bases separated the two germline ends. CDR3 in amino acids: CASSSDSNYGYTF. CDR3 bases: TGCGCCAGCAGCTCCGACTCAAACTATGGCTACACCTTC.

This clone has only one observation. This chain joins TRBV7-9 and TRBJ1-2, with 8 nucleotides matching TRBD1. With V trimmed by 1 base and J by 8 bases, 6 bases remained unmatched. Per germline, CDR1 SEHNR and CDR2 FQNEAQ (reference sequence). The CDR3 length is 14 residues. The DNA of the CDR3 is TGTGCCAGCAGCTTAGAGCAGGGGACAGGCGGCTACACCTTC. This gives the protein CASSLEQGTGGYTF.

This chain uses TRBV25-1 with TRBJ2-5; D remains unclear. This CDR3 is 12 amino acids long. Germline V gene data show CDR1 as MGHDK and CDR2 as SYGVNS. V lost 4 bases and J 1 base, leaving 4 bases between the germline ends. CDR3 sequence reads: CASSAVQETQYF. The CDR3 DNA reads TGTGCCAGCAGTGCGGTCCAAGAGACCCAGTACTTC.

This clone turned up a few times. The chain employs TRBV7-8 and TRBJ1-5; perhaps TRBD1 as D (6 bases). CDR1 is SGHVS, CDR2 FQNEAQ, per germline. The CDR3 totals 12 residues. The germline V and J ends were trimmed by 4 bases and 5 bases, with 6 bases remaining between them. The DNA for the CDR3 is TGTGCCAGCAGCTACAGGGATCAGCCCCAGCATTTT. It yields the protein CASSYRDQPQHF.

This clone was observed a single time. The CDR3 region has the DNA TGTGCCAGCAGTCGAATGGGGAGAGGTGCTTCACCCCTCCACTTT. It encodes CASSRMGRGASPLHF. The chain employs TRBV6-5 and TRBJ1-6; D gene uncertain. The CDR3 has 15 residues. Trimming cost V 5 bases and J 9 bases, with 17 bases left between them. Germline values: CDR1 MNHEY, CDR2 SVGAGI.

V is TRBV9 and J is TRBJ1-2; no reliable D call. V was shortened by 1 base and J by 4 bases, with 8 bases between the two germline ends. The CDR3 has 13 residues. Germline CDR1 SGDLS, CDR2 YYNGEE. The CDR3 nucleotides are TGTGCCAGCAGCGTACTAGGTTCCTATGGCTACACCTTC. Translating gives CASSVLGSYGYTF.

A few counts support this clone. The V gene is TRBV4-3, the J gene TRBJ2-1; a weak D match, TRBD1 (6 bases). CDR1 LGHNA and CDR2 YSLEER come from the germline V gene. This CDR3 is built from 11 residues. The V and J ends lost 5 bases and 7 bases respectively, with 6 bases between them. CDR3 in amino acids: CASSRGNEQFF. The CDR3 DNA reads as TGCGCCAGCAGCAGGGGGAATGAGCAGTTCTTC.

V gene TRBV7-9 combines with J gene TRBJ2-1, with 7 bases aligning to TRBD1. CDR1 is SEHNR, CDR2 FQNEAQ, per germline (reference sequence). This CDR3 has 12 amino acids. With 11 bases clipped from V and 2 bases from J, the junction kept 3 bases outside the gene matches. The CDR3 loop is CAGTETYNEQFF. The CDR3 nucleotides read TGTGCCGGGACAGAGACCTACAATGAGCAGTTCTTC.

This chain uses TRBV4-1 with TRBJ2-2, with 8 positions matching TRBD1. CDR1 MGHRA and CDR2 YSYEKL come from the germline V gene. The CDR3 sequence is 15 residues long. Trimming removed 4 bases from V and 5 bases from J; junction bases left unmatched: 6. CDR3 amino acids: CASSPDRVVTGELFF. DNA of the CDR3: TGCGCCAGCAGCCCGGACAGGGTAGTGACCGGGGAGCTGTTTTTT.

The genes are TRBV30 and TRBJ2-1; tentative D call: TRBD1 (5 bases). The CDR3 is made up of 12 amino acids. V lost 4 bases, J lost 10 bases, and 14 bases lay in between. Germline values: CDR1 GTSNPN, CDR2 SVGIG (reference sequence). The CDR3 loop reads CAWTTQGREQFF. For the CDR3, the DNA is TGTGCCTGGACCACCCAGGGTCGGGAGCAGTTCTTC.

The chain combines TRBV27 with TRBJ1-3, with 7 bases identical to TRBD1. The CDR3 loop spans 14 amino acids. Trimming cost V 6 bases and J 0 bases; bases outside gene matches: 2. The germline V gene encodes CDR1 MNHEY and CDR2 SMNVEV (reference sequence). The CDR3 DNA reads as TGTGCCAGCAGCCAGGGGGGCTCTGGAAACACCATATATTTT. This sequence encodes CASSQGGSGNTIYF.

This clone was counted between two and nine times. V and J are TRBV5-1 and TRBJ1-1; D is undetermined. The CDR3 has 13 residues. Germline V gene sequence: CDR1 SGHRS, CDR2 YFSETQ. Trimming removed 1 base at V and 8 bases at J, with 12 bases between. CDR3 coding DNA: TGCGCCAGCAGCTTGTCGAGTAGTCAGGAAGCTTTCTTT. Its translation is CASSLSSSQEAFF.

The chain couples TRBV27 to TRBJ1-2, with 9 nucleotides matching TRBD1. CDR1 and CDR2 (germline): MNHEY, SMNVEV (reference sequence). The CDR3 extends over 14 amino acids. With 8 bases clipped from V and 5 bases from J, the junction kept 9 bases outside the gene matches. CDR3 DNA: TGTGCCAGCGGAAGGATTGGGACAGGGTATGGCTACACCTTC. Its protein product is CASGRIGTGYGYTF.

The chain is built from TRBV15 and TRBJ1-1; weak D call: TRBD1 (5 bases). V gave up 0 bases and J gave up 3 bases, with 14 bases separating them. CDR1 is LNHNV and CDR2 is YYDKDF in the germline V gene (reference sequence). This CDR3 has 16 amino acids. The CDR3: CATSRDRGARDTEAFF. The CDR3 bases are TGTGCCACCAGCAGAGATCGTGGGGCTAGGGACACTGAAGCTTTCTTT.

V gene TRBV29-1 combines with J gene TRBJ1-1; D is uncertain. This CDR3 region has 13 residues. Deletions cut 8 bases from V and 0 bases from J, with 13 bases between. Germline CDR1 reads SQVTM; CDR2 reads ANQGSEA. The CDR3 spells CSIGRRMNTEAFF. CDR3 bases: TGCAGCATTGGCAGGAGGATGAACACTGAAGCTTTCTTT.

In the case of this clone: Other DNA sequences in this sample translate to the same CDR3. This rearrangement joins TRBV5-1 to TRBJ2-7; D not resolved. The germline gives CDR1 SGHRS, CDR2 YFSETQ. This CDR3 region has 11 residues. V was pared by 4 bases and J by 3 bases, with 5 bases between. Here the CDR3 reads CASSLDYEQYF. CDR3 in DNA: TGCGCCAGCAGCCTGGACTACGAGCAGTACTTC.

There are a few counts of this clone. This chain links TRBV4-3 with TRBJ1-2; D remains ambiguous. This CDR3 region has 14 residues. Between the trimmed V and J ends, which lost 4 bases and 2 bases, there was a span of 11 bases. CDR1 is LGHNA and CDR2 is YSLEER in the germline V gene. CDR3 sequence reads: CASSRSDGNYGYTF. In DNA form, the CDR3 reads TGCGCCAGCAGCCGTTCGGACGGGAACTATGGCTACACCTTC.

V usage is TRBV12-5 and J usage is TRBJ1-1; 7 nucleotides line up with TRBD1. The V and J ends lost 6 bases and 2 bases, in that order; junction bases with no gene match: 9. Germline values: CDR1 LGHNT, CDR2 FRNRAP. The CDR3 is made up of 15 amino acids. The CDR3: CASGKGTAVNTEAFF. CDR3 nucleotides: TGTGCTAGTGGAAAGGGGACAGCCGTCAACACTGAAGCTTTCTTT.